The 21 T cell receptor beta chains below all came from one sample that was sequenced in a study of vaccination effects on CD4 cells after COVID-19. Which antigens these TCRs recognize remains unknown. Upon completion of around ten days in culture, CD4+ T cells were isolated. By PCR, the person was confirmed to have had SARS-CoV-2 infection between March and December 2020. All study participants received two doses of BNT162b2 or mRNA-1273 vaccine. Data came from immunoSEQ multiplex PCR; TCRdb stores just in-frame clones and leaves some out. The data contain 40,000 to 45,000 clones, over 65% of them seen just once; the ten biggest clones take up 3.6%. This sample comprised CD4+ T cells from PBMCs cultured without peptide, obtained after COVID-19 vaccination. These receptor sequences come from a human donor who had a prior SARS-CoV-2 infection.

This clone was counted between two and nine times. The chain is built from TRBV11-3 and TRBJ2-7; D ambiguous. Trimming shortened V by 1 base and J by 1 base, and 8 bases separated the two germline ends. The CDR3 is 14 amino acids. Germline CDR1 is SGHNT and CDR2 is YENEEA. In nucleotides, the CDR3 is TGTGCCAGCAGCTTAGTTAGGACGTCCTACGAGCAGTACTTC. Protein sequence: CASSLVRTSYEQYF.

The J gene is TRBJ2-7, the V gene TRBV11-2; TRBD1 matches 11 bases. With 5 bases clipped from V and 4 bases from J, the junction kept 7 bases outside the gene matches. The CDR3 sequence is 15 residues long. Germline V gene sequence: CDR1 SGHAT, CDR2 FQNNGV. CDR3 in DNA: TGTGCCAGCAGCAAAAACGGACAGGGGGCTTACGAGCAGTACTTC. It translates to CASSKNGQGAYEQYF. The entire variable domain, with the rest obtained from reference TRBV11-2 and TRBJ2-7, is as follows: EAGVAQSPRYKIIEKRQSVAFWCNPISGHATLYWYQQILGQGPKLLIQFQNNGVVDDSQLPKDRFSAERLKGVDSTLKIQPAKLEDSAVYLCASSKNGQGAYEQYFGPGTRLTVT.

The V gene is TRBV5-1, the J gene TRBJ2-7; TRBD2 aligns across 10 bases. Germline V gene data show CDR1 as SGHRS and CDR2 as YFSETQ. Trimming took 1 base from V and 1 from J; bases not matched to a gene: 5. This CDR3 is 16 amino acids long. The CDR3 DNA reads TGCGCCAGCAGCTTGAGGCCTAGCGGGGGTTCCTACGAGCAGTACTTC. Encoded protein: CASSLRPSGGSYEQYF. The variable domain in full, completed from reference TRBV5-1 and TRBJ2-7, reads KAGVTQTPRYLIKTRGQQVTLSCSPISGHRSVSWYQQTPGQGLQFLFEYFSETQRNKGNFPGRFSGRQFSNSRSEMNVSTLELGDSALYLCASSLRPSGGSYEQYFGPGTRLTVT.

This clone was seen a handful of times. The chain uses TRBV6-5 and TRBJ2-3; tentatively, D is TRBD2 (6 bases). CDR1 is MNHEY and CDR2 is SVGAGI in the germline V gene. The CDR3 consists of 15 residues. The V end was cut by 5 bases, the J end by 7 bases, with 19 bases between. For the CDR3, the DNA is TGTGCCAGCAGTCCCCGGGGGATCGACAGAAATACGCAGTATTTT. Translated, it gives CASSPRGIDRNTQYF.

The CDR3 sequence: CASSVVGRSRGEQFF. In DNA, the CDR3 is TGTGCCAGCAGCGTAGTAGGGCGGTCGAGGGGAGAGCAGTTCTTC. The rearrangement joins TRBV9 to TRBJ2-1, with D possibly called TRBD1 or TRBD2 (5 bases each). The V and J ends lost 0 bases and 10 bases respectively, with 17 bases between them. The CDR3 is made up of 15 amino acids. CDR1 and CDR2 from the germline V gene are SGDLS and YYNGEE.

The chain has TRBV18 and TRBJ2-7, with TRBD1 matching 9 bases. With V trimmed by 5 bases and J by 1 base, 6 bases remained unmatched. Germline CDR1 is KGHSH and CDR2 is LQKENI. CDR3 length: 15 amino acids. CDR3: CASSSTGGASYEQYF. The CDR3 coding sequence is TGTGCCAGCTCAAGTACAGGGGGCGCTTCCTACGAGCAGTACTTC.

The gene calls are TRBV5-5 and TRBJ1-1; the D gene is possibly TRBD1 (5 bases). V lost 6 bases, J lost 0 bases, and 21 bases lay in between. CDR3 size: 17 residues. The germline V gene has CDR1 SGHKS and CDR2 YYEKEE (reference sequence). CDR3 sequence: CASTRDWTTSLNTEAFF. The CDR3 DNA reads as TGTGCCAGCACAAGGGACTGGACCACTTCCCTGAACACTGAAGCTTTCTTT. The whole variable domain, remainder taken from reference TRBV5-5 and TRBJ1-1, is DAGVTQSPTHLIKTRGQQVTLRCSPISGHKSVSWYQQVLGQGPQFIFQYYEKEERGRGNFPDRFSARQFPNYSSELNVNALLLGDSALYLCASTRDWTTSLNTEAFFGQGTRLTVV.

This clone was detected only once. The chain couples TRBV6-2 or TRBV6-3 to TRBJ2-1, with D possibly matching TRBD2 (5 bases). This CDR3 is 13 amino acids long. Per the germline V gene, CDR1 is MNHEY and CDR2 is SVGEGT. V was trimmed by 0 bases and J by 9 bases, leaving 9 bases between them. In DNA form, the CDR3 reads TGTGCCAGCAGTTACTCGCGGGTCGTTGAGCAGTTCTTC. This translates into CASSYSRVVEQFF.

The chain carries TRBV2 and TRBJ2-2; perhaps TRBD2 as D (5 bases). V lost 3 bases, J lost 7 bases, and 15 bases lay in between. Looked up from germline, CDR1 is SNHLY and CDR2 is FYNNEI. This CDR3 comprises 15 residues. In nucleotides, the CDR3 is TGTGCCAGCAGTGATTCACTAGTTGGGAGCGGGGAGCTGTTTTTT. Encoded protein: CASSDSLVGSGELFF.

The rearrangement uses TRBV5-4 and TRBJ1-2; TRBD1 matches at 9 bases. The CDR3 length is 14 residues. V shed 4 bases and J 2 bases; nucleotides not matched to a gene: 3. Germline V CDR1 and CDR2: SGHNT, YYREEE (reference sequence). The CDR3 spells CASSRGTGNYGYTF. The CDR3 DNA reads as TGTGCCAGCAGCCGCGGGACAGGGAACTATGGCTACACCTTC.

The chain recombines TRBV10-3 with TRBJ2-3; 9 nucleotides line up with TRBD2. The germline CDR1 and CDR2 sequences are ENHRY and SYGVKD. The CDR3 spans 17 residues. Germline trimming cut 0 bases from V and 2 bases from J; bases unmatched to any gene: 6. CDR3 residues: CAISESRLAGVTDTQYF. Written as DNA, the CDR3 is TGTGCCATCAGTGAGTCGCGGTTAGCGGGAGTCACAGATACGCAGTATTTT.

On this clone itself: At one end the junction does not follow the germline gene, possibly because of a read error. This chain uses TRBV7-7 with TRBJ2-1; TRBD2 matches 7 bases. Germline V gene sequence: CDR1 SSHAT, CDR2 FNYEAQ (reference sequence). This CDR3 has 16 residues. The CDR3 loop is CASSVGLPSSYNEQFF. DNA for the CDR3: TGTGCTAGCAGCGTGGGACTACCAAGCTCCTACAATGAGCAGTTCTTC.

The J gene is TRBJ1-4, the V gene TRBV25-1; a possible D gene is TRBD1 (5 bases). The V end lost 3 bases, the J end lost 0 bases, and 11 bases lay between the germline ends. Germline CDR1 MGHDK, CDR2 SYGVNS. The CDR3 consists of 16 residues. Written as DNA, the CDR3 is TGTGCCAGCAGTGACCAGGGTTTTACAACTAATGAAAAACTGTTTTTT. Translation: CASSDQGFTTNEKLFF.

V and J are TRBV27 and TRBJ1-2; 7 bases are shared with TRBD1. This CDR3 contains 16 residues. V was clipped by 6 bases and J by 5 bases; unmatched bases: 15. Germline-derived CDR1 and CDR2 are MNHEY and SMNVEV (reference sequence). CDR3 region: CASRPFPQGVGYGYTF. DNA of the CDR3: TGTGCCAGCAGACCTTTCCCCCAGGGGGTAGGTTATGGCTACACCTTC.

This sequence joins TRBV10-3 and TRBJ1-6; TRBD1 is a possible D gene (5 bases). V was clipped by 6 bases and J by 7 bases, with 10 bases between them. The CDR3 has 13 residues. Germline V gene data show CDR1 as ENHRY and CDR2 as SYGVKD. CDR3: CAISPGPNSPLHF. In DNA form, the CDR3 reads TGTGCCATCAGCCCGGGACCCAATTCACCCCTCCACTTT.

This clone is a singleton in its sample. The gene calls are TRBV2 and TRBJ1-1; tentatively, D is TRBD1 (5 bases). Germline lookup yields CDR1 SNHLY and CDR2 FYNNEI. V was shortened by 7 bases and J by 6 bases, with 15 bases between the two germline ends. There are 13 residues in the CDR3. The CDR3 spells CASKLGQGSEAFF. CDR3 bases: TGTGCCAGCAAATTGGGCCAGGGCTCTGAAGCTTTCTTT.

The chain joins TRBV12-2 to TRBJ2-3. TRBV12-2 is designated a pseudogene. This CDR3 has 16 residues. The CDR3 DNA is TGTGCAAGTCGCTTCATGCCCAGGAGCTGCACAGATACGCAGTATTTT. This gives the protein CASRFMPRSCTDTQYF.

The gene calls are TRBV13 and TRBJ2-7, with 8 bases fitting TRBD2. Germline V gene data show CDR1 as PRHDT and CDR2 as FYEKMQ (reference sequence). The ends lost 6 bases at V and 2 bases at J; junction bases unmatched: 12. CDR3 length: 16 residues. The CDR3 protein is CASSNPAIAGPYEQYF. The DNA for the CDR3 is TGTGCCAGCAGTAACCCGGCGATAGCGGGGCCCTACGAGCAGTACTTC.

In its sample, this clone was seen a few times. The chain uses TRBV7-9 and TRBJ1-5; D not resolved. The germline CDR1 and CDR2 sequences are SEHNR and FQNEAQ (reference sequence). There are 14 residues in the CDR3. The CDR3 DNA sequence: TGTGCTCCCAACCCCCCGGATAGCAATCAGCCCCAGCATTTT. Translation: CAPNPPDSNQPQHF.

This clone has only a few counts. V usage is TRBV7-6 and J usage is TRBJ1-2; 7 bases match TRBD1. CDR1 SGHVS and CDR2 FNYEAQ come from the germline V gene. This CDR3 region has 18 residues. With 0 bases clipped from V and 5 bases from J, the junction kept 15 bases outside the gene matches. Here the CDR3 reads CASSLAGGQEEKGYGYTF. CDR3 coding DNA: TGTGCCAGCAGCTTAGCAGGTGGACAGGAGGAAAAAGGTTATGGCTACACCTTC.

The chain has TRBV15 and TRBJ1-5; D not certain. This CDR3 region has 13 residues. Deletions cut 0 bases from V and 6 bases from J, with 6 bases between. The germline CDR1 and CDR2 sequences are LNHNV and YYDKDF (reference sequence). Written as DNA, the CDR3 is TGTGCCACCAGCAGAGATCGGGGTCAGCCCCAGCATTTT. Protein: CATSRDRGQPQHF.